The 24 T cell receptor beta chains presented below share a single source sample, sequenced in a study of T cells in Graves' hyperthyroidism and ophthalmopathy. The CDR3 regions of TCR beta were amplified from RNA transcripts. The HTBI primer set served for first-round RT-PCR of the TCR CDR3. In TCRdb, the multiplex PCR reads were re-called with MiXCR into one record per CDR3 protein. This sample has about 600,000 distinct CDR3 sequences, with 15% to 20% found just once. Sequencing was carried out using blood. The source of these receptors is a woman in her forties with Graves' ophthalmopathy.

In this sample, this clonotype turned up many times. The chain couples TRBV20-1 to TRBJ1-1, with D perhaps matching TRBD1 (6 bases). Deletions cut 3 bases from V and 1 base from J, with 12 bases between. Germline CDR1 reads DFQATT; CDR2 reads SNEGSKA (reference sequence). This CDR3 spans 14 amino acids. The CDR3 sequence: CSARPPDRNTEAFF. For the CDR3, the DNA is TGCAGTGCTAGGCCCCCGGACAGGAACACTGAAGCTTTCTTT.

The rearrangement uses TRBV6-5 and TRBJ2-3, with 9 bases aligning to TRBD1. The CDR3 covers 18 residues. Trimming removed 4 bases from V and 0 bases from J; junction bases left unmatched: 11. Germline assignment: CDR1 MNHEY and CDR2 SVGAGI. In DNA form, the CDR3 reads TGTGCCAGCAGTTTCCTCCCGGGACAGGGAACTAGCACAGATACGCAGTATTTT. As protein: CASSFLPGQGTSTDTQYF.

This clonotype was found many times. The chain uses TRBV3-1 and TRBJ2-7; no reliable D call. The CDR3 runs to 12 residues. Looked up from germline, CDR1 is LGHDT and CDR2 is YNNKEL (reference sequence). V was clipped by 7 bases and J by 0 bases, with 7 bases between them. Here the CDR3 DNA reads TGTGCCAGCACCGGACCCTCCTACGAGCAGTACTTC. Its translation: CASTGPSYEQYF.

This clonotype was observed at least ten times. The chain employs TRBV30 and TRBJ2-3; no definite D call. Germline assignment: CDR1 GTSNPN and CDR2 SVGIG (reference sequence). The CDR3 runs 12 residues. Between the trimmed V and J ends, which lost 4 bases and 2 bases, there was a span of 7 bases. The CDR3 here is CAWIGLTDTQYF. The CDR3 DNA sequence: TGTGCCTGGATCGGTCTCACAGATACGCAGTATTTT.

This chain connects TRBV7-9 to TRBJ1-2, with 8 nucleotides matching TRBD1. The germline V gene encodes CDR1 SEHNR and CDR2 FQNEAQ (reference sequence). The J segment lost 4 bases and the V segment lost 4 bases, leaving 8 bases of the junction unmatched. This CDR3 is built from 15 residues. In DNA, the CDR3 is TGTGCCAGCAGCTCAGACAGGGGAGGCCTCTATGGCTACACCTTC. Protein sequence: CASSSDRGGLYGYTF.

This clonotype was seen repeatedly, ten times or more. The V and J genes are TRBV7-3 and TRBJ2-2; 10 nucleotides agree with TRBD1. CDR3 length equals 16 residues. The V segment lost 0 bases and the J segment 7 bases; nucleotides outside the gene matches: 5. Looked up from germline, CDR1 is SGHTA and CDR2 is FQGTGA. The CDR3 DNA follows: TGTGCCAGCAGCTTAACGGGACAGGGGATGCTCGGGGAGCTGTTTTTT. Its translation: CASSLTGQGMLGELFF.

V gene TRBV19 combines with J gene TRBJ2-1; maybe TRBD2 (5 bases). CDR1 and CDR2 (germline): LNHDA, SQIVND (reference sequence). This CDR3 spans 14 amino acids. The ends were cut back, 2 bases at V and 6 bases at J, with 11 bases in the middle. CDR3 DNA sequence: TGTGCCAGTAGTATAATAGGGCTAGCCAATGAGCAGTTCTTC. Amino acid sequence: CASSIIGLANEQFF.

CDR3: CAWAGTGNQPQHF. The DNA for the CDR3 is TGTGCCTGGGCTGGGACAGGTAATCAGCCCCAGCATTTT. J is TRBJ1-5 and V is TRBV30; 8 bases line up with TRBD1. The CDR3 has 13 residues. Germline lookup yields CDR1 GTSNPN and CDR2 SVGIG (reference sequence). V shed 5 bases, J shed 4 bases, and the junction held 4 bases outside the gene matches.

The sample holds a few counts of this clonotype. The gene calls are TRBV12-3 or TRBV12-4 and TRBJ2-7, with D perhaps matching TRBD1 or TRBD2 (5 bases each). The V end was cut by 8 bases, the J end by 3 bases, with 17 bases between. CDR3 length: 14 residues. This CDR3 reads CASRPWDRSYEQYF. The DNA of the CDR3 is TGTGCCAGCCGCCCCTGGGACCGAAGCTACGAGCAGTACTTC.

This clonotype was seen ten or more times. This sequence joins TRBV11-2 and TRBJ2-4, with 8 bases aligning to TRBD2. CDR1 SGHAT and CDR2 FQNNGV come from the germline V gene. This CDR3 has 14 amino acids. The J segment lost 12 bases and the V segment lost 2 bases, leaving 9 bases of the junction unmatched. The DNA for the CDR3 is TGTGCCAGCAGCTTATATGAGCGGGAGAGTCCTCAGTACTTC. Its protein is CASSLYERESPQYF.

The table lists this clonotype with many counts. CDR3 loop: CASSLGQTGQSYGYTF. CDR3 nucleotide sequence: TGTGCCAGCAGCTTAGGCCAGACAGGGCAGAGCTATGGCTACACCTTC. The chain carries TRBV7-9 and TRBJ1-2, with 7 bases matching TRBD1. CDR1 and CDR2 (germline): SEHNR, FQNEAQ (reference sequence). The V segment lost 1 base and the J segment 4 bases; nucleotides outside the gene matches: 9. The CDR3 covers 16 residues.

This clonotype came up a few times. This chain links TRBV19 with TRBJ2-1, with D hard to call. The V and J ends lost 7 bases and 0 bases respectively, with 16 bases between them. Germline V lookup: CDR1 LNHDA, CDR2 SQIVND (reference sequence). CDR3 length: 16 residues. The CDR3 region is CASTLVGGSSYNEQFF. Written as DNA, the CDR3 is TGTGCCAGTACCCTGGTGGGCGGCAGCTCCTACAATGAGCAGTTCTTC.

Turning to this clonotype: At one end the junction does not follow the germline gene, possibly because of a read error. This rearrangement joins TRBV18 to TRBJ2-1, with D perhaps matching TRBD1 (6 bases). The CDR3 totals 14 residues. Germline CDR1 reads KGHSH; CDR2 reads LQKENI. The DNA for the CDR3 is TGTGCCAGCTCAACTGGGGGCCGAAGCGATGAGCAGCTCTTC. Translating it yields CASSTGGRSDEQLF. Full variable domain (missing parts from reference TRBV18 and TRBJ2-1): NAGVMQNPRHLVRRRGQEARLRCSPMKGHSHVYWYRQLPEEGLKFMVYLQKENIIDESGMPKERFSAEFPKEGPSILRIQQVVRGDSAAYFCASSTGGRSDEQLFGPGTRLTVL.

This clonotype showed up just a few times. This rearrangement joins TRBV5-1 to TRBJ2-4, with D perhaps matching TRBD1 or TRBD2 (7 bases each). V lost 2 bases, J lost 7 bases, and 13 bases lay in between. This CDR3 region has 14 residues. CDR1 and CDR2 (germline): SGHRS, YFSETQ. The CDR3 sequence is CASSLTGEGNIQYF. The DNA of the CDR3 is TGCGCCAGCAGCTTAACAGGGGAGGGTAACATTCAGTACTTC.

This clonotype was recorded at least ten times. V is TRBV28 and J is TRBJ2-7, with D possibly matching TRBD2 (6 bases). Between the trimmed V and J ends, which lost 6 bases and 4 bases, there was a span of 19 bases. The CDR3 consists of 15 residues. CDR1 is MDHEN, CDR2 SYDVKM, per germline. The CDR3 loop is CASRSRGNLRYEQYF. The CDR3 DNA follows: TGTGCCAGCAGATCGCGCGGGAACCTCCGGTACGAGCAGTACTTC. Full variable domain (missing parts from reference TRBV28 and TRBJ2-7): DVKVTQSSRYLVKRTGEKVFLECVQDMDHENMFWYRQDPGLGLRLIYFSYDVKMKEKGDIPEGYSVSREKKERFSLILESASTNQTSMYLCASRSRGNLRYEQYFGPGTRLTVT.

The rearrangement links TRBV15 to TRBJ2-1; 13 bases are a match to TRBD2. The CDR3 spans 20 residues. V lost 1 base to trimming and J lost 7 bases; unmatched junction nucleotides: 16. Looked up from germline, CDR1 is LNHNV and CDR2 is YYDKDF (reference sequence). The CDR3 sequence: CATSRVGQGSTSGRLNEQFF. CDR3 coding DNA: TGTGCCACCAGCAGAGTTGGACAGGGGTCGACTAGCGGGAGGTTAAATGAGCAGTTCTTC.

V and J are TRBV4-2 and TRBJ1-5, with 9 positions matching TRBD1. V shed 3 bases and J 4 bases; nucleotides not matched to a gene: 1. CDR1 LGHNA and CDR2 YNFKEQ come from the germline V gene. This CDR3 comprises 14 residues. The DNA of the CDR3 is TGTGCCAGCAGCCACGACAGGGGGAATCAGCCCCAGCATTTT. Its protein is CASSHDRGNQPQHF.

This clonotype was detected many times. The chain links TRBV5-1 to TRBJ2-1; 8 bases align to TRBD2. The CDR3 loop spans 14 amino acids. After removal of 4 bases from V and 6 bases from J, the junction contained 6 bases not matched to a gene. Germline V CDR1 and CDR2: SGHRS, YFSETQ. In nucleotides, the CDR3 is TGCGCCAGCAGCCGACTAGCGAAGATCAATGAGCAGTTCTTC. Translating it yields CASSRLAKINEQFF.

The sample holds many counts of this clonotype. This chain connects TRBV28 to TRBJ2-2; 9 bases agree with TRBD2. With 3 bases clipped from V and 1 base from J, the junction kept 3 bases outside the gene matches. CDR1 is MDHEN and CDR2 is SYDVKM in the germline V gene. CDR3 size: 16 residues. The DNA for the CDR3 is TGTGCCAGCAGTTTCGGAGCGGGAGGGAACACCGGGGAGCTGTTTTTT. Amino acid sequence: CASSFGAGGNTGELFF.

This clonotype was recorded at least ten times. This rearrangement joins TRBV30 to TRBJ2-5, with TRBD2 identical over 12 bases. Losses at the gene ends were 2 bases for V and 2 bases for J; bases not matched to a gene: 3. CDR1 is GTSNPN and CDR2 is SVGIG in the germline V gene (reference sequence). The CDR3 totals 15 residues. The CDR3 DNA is TGTGCCTGGAGTATCGGACTAGCGGGGCAAGAGACCCAGTACTTC. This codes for CAWSIGLAGQETQYF.

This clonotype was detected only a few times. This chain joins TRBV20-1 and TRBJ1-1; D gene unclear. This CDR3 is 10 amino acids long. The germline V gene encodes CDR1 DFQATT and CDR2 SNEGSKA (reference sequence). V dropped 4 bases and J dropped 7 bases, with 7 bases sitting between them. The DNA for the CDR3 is TGCAGTGCTACCCGGAATGAAGCTTTCTTT. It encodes CSATRNEAFF.

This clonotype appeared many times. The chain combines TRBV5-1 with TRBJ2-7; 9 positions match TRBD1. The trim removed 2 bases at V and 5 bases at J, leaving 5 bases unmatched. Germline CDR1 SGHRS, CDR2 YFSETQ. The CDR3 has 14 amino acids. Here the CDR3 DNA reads TGCGCCAGCAGCTTAGGGACAGGGTTCAACGAGCAGTACTTC. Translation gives CASSLGTGFNEQYF.

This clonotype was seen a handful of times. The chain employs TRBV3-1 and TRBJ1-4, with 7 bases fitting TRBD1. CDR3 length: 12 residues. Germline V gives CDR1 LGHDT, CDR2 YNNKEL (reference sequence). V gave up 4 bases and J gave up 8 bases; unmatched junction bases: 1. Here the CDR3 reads CASSLRGEKLFF. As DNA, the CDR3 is TGTGCCAGCAGCCTCAGGGGGGAAAAACTGTTTTTT.

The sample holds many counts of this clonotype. For the CDR3, the DNA is TGTGCCAGCAGCCCCCAGGGAGTGCTAGCCAAAAACATTCAGTACTTC. Translated: CASSPQGVLAKNIQYF. The V call is TRBV11-2, the J call TRBJ2-4; D possibly matches TRBD1 or TRBD2 (5 bases each). The V end lost 5 bases, the J end lost 0 bases, and 14 bases lay between the germline ends. Germline V gene sequence: CDR1 SGHAT, CDR2 FQNNGV. The length of the CDR3 is 16 residues.